The sequence of this T cell receptor beta chain was determined in a study of spatial heterogeneity in lung cancer. Study-wide findings and caveats: For expanded intratumoral alpha and beta TCRs, counts tracked tumor mutation counts.

This clonotype was counted many times. Its specificity is unknown. Time point defined: sample taken at primary tumor resection. This CDR3 contains 14 residues. The V end lost 3 bases, the J end lost 8 bases, and 14 bases lay between the germline ends. CDR1 and CDR2 from the germline V gene are MNHNS and SASEGT. TCRdb re-derived calls from the 5' RACE reads in MiXCR, one entry per CDR3 protein. The sample includes roughly 11,000 distinct CDR3 sequences, 9.5% to 13% of them seen just once. This TCR was sampled from a female donor with early-stage non-small cell lung cancer. The sample was lung tumor tissue, taken at surgery. The genes are TRBV6-1 and TRBJ2-1; a weak D match, TRBD1 (6 bases). CDR3 bases: TGTGCCAGCAGTGATCTCCTGAGGACAGATGAGCAGTTCTTC. Amino acid sequence: CASSDLLRTDEQFF.